These 19 T cell receptor beta chains were sequenced from one sample in a study of blood T cell repertoires in COVID-19. Method: immunoSEQ multiplex PCR; TCRdb's copy keeps in-frame clones and lacks some. Of under 200,000 clones listed, around 85% are singletons. The sequencing sample was made of peripheral blood. The source is a man aged 60 to 69 with acute or convalescent COVID-19.

This chain connects TRBV9 to TRBJ1-1; TRBD1 agrees at 10 bases. The CDR3 length is 15 residues. The germline CDR1 and CDR2 sequences are SGDLS and YYNGEE. V shed 3 bases, J shed 2 bases, and the junction held 4 bases outside the gene matches. CDR3 sequence (DNA): TGTGCCAGCAGCGCGGGACAGGGGAGTAACACTGAAGCTTTCTTT. Translating gives CASSAGQGSNTEAFF.

This clone was counted between two and nine times. This chain uses TRBV6-5 with TRBJ2-2; D might be TRBD1 (6 bases). The germline gives CDR1 MNHEY, CDR2 SVGAGI. Trimming took off 2 bases at V and 3 bases at J, with 13 bases between the two ends. The CDR3 totals 16 residues. CDR3: CASSYLSGEYTGELFF. The CDR3 coding sequence is TGTGCCAGCAGTTACCTCTCAGGGGAGTACACCGGGGAGCTGTTTTTT.

This chain uses TRBV4-1 with TRBJ2-3; TRBD1 matches 9 bases. Trimming cost V 1 base and J 1 base; bases outside gene matches: 3. Germline V CDR1 and CDR2: MGHRA, YSYEKL. The CDR3 length is 16 residues. CDR3: CASSQGTGVGTDTQYF. CDR3 bases: TGCGCCAGCAGCCAAGGGACAGGGGTGGGCACAGATACGCAGTATTTT.

The chain uses TRBV12-5 and TRBJ2-1, with 8 bases matching TRBD2. This CDR3 region has 13 residues. The germline V gene encodes CDR1 LGHNT and CDR2 FRNRAP. Trimming at V came to 3 bases and at J to 7 bases, leaving 2 bases not matched to a gene. CDR3: CASGFPGGNEQFF. Here the CDR3 DNA reads TGTGCTAGTGGTTTCCCGGGAGGGAATGAGCAGTTCTTC.

The rearrangement links TRBV15 to TRBJ2-7; TRBD2 aligns across 7 bases. The germline gives CDR1 LNHNV, CDR2 YYDKDF (reference sequence). The length of the CDR3 is 14 residues. The V gene end was trimmed by 0 bases and the J gene end by 3 bases; junction bases not matched to a gene: 2. Written as DNA, the CDR3 is TGTGCCACCAGCAGAGAGGGCGGGAGCTACGAGCAGTACTTC. It translates to CATSREGGSYEQYF. The full variable domain, in which reference TRBV15 and TRBJ2-7 provide the parts outside the CDR3, is DAMVIQNPRYQVTQFGKPVTLSCSQTLNHNVMYWYQQKSSQAPKLLFHYYDKDFNNEADTPDNFQSRRPNTSFCFLDIRSPGLGDTAMYLCATSREGGSYEQYFGPGTRLTVT.

This clone was detected only once. The rearrangement joins TRBV30 to TRBJ2-5; 12 bases line up with TRBD2. Germline values: CDR1 GTSNPN, CDR2 SVGIG (reference sequence). The junction had 7 bases not matched to a gene; V was cut back by 0 bases and J by 5 bases. There are 16 residues in the CDR3. The CDR3 loop reads CAWSVASGRDGETQYF. The CDR3, as DNA: TGTGCCTGGAGTGTCGCTAGCGGGAGGGATGGGGAGACCCAGTACTTC.

The CDR3 DNA follows: TGTGCCAGCTCACAGGGGGCCCAAGAGACCCAGTACTTC. Translation: CASSQGAQETQYF. The rearrangement joins TRBV18 to TRBJ2-5; TRBD1 matches 7 bases. CDR1 is KGHSH, CDR2 LQKENI, per germline. Germline trimming cut 4 bases from V and 1 base from J; bases unmatched to any gene: 0. This CDR3 comprises 13 residues. The whole variable domain, remainder taken from reference TRBV18 and TRBJ2-5, is NAGVMQNPRHLVRRRGQEARLRCSPMKGHSHVYWYRQLPEEGLKFMVYLQKENIIDESGMPKERFSAEFPKEGPSILRIQQVVRGDSAAYFCASSQGAQETQYFGPGTRLLVL.

This chain links TRBV14 with TRBJ1-2; weak D call: TRBD1 (6 bases). Germline V gene data show CDR1 as SGHDN and CDR2 as FVKESK. This CDR3 contains 16 residues. Trimming pared 1 base from V and 3 bases from J, leaving 15 bases between. The CDR3 is CASSQGTSQGDYGYTF. DNA for the CDR3: TGTGCCAGCAGCCAAGGTACATCACAGGGCGACTATGGCTACACCTTC.

V usage is TRBV6-5 and J usage is TRBJ1-1; D might be TRBD1 (5 bases). Germline loops: CDR1 MNHEY, CDR2 SVGAGI. The V and J ends lost 2 bases and 0 bases respectively, with 10 bases between them. The CDR3 runs to 15 residues. DNA for the CDR3: TGTGCCAGCAGTTACCAGGGACTCATGAACACTGAAGCTTTCTTT. Its protein is CASSYQGLMNTEAFF.

This rearrangement joins TRBV5-1 to TRBJ2-1; weak D call: TRBD1 (5 bases). V was pared by 3 bases and J by 5 bases, with 15 bases between. The germline V gene has CDR1 SGHRS and CDR2 YFSETQ. This CDR3 spans 15 amino acids. The CDR3 protein is CASSSYVGVNNEQFF. The CDR3, as DNA: TGCGCCAGCAGCTCGTACGTAGGGGTAAACAATGAGCAGTTCTTC.

This clone was found once. The chain employs TRBV3-1 (or the pseudogene TRBV3-2) and TRBJ2-6; D gene ambiguous. Looked up from germline, CDR1 is LGHDT and CDR2 is YNNKEL (reference sequence). V dropped 4 bases and J dropped 0 bases, with 16 bases sitting between them. This CDR3 has 18 residues. The CDR3 DNA reads TGTGCCAGCAGCCCCCGGGTAGCCGCCAGCTCTGGGGCCAACGTCCTGACTTTC. Translating gives CASSPRVAASSGANVLTF.

This clone occurred once. The chain combines TRBV29-1 with TRBJ2-3; 8 nucleotides agree with TRBD2. CDR1 is SQVTM, CDR2 ANQGSEA, per germline. The CDR3 covers 14 residues. With V trimmed by 8 bases and J by 0 bases, 7 bases remained unmatched. The CDR3: CSTGPGGSTDTQYF. CDR3 bases: TGCAGCACGGGGCCGGGGGGGAGCACAGATACGCAGTATTTT.

The chain carries TRBV20-1 and TRBJ1-1; D is ambiguous. CDR1 is DFQATT, CDR2 SNEGSKA, per germline (reference sequence). This CDR3 contains 11 residues. V was clipped by 1 base and J by 5 bases, with 5 bases between them. The CDR3 region has the DNA TGCAGTGCTAGAGGCAGTACTGAAGCTTTCTTT. Residues: CSARGSTEAFF.

This clone was found once. V gene TRBV4-1 combines with J gene TRBJ1-5; D remains ambiguous. This CDR3 comprises 16 residues. Germline lookup yields CDR1 MGHRA and CDR2 YSYEKL. Trimming shortened V by 5 bases and J by 8 bases, and 22 bases separated the two germline ends. The CDR3 DNA reads TGCGCCAGCAGCAGGCTCGGAATCGGCTTGGGAGAGCCCCAGCATTTT. Translation gives CASSRLGIGLGEPQHF.

This sequence joins TRBV15 and TRBJ1-1; D is unresolved. Between the trimmed V and J ends, which lost 4 bases and 4 bases, there was a span of 16 bases. CDR1 and CDR2 (germline): LNHNV, YYDKDF (reference sequence). This CDR3 is built from 15 residues. CDR3 residues: CATSIFSPPGTEAFF. In nucleotides, the CDR3 is TGTGCCACCAGCATTTTTTCCCCCCCAGGCACTGAAGCTTTCTTT.

V and J are TRBV5-4 and TRBJ1-1, with D tentatively TRBD1 (5 bases). This CDR3 comprises 16 residues. Germline V gene lookup returns CDR1 SGHNT and CDR2 YYREEE (reference sequence). The germline V and J ends were trimmed by 0 bases and 0 bases, with 12 bases remaining between them. CDR3 residues: CASSLGVVGVNTEAFF. DNA of the CDR3: TGTGCCAGCAGCTTGGGTGTTGTAGGGGTGAACACTGAAGCTTTCTTT.

This chain links TRBV5-1 with TRBJ2-1; possibly TRBD2 for D (6 bases). The CDR3 covers 15 residues. Germline assignment: CDR1 SGHRS and CDR2 YFSETQ. Trimming pared 1 base from V and 0 bases from J, leaving 8 bases between. In nucleotides, the CDR3 is TGCGCCAGCAGCTTGACTAGCTACTCCTACAATGAGCAGTTCTTC. Protein product: CASSLTSYSYNEQFF.

The chain links TRBV18 to TRBJ2-7; the D gene is possibly TRBD1 (6 bases). This CDR3 comprises 14 residues. Germline V gene lookup returns CDR1 KGHSH and CDR2 LQKENI. With 3 bases removed from V and 0 bases from J, the gap between germline ends came to 9 bases. The CDR3 DNA reads TGTGCCAGCTCACCCCGGGACACCTCCTACGAGCAGTACTTC. Translating gives CASSPRDTSYEQYF.

The rearrangement uses TRBV7-2 and TRBJ2-5, with D possibly being TRBD1 (5 bases). The CDR3 consists of 12 residues. V was pared by 5 bases and J by 2 bases, with 6 bases between. Germline V gene lookup returns CDR1 SGHTA and CDR2 FQGNSA. The chain's CDR3 is CASSPGQETQYF. Written as DNA, the CDR3 is TGTGCCAGCAGCCCAGGGCAAGAGACCCAGTACTTC.